These 18 T cell receptor beta chains were sequenced from one sample in a study of Graves' ophthalmopathy and Graves' hyperthyroidism. TCR beta CDR3 regions were amplified from RNA transcripts. HTBI primers primed a first-round RT-PCR, and a second-round multiplex PCR followed. Using its own MiXCR run on the multiplex PCR reads, TCRdb lists one record per CDR3 protein. The sample lists about 420,000 distinct CDR3 sequences; around 20% were seen once. The specimen sequenced was peripheral blood. These receptors were taken from a woman aged 18-29 years with stable Graves' hyperthyroidism.

This clonotype was recorded many times. J is TRBJ1-6 and V is TRBV4-2; D not resolved. The V and J ends lost 0 bases and 0 bases respectively, with 9 bases between them. CDR3 size: 17 residues. CDR1 is LGHNA and CDR2 is YNFKEQ in the germline V gene. CDR3 sequence: CASSQETRDSYNSPLHF. As DNA, the CDR3 is TGTGCCAGCAGCCAAGAAACGAGAGACTCCTATAATTCACCCCTCCACTTT.

This clonotype showed up many times. The chain recombines TRBV5-1 with TRBJ2-7; tentatively, D is TRBD1 or TRBD2 (6 bases each). Germline V gene data show CDR1 as SGHRS and CDR2 as YFSETQ. The CDR3 is 14 residues long. Trimming removed 3 bases from V and 3 bases from J, with 13 bases in between. In nucleotides, the CDR3 is TGCGCCAGCAGCTGGTCGGGGGCCAGCTACGAGCAGTACTTC. Translated, it gives CASSWSGASYEQYF.

This chain joins TRBV20-1 and TRBJ2-5; 11 positions agree with TRBD2. The CDR3 consists of 13 residues. Germline CDR1 DFQATT, CDR2 SNEGSKA (reference sequence). V trimming: 5 bases; J trimming: 9 bases; junction bases outside the gene matches: 8. DNA for the CDR3: TGCAGTGCTGTAGGACTAGCGGGTAGGGCCCAGTACTTC. Its protein is CSAVGLAGRAQYF.

V usage is TRBV12-3 or TRBV12-4 and J usage is TRBJ1-2; 8 bases fit TRBD1. J gave up 3 bases and V 2 bases, and 5 bases lay outside the gene matches. The CDR3 contains 15 residues. The CDR3 DNA reads as TGTGCCAGCAGTTTACCCTCAGGGGGCGACTATGGCTACACCTTC. Encoded protein: CASSLPSGGDYGYTF.

J is TRBJ2-7 and V is TRBV20-1; tentatively, D is TRBD1 (5 bases). The germline CDR1 and CDR2 sequences are DFQATT and SNEGSKA (reference sequence). The CDR3 sequence is 11 residues long. Trimming cost V 3 bases and J 5 bases, with 8 bases left between them. The CDR3 sequence is CSASSGHEQYF. CDR3 nucleotide sequence: TGCAGTGCTAGCTCAGGGCACGAGCAGTACTTC.

The gene calls are TRBV12-3 or TRBV12-4 and TRBJ2-7; TRBD1 might be the D (6 bases). This CDR3 comprises 13 residues. Trimming shortened V by 5 bases and J by 3 bases, and 11 bases separated the two germline ends. The CDR3 protein is CASSPSDSYEQYF. The DNA of the CDR3 is TGTGCCAGCAGTCCCTCGGACAGCTACGAGCAGTACTTC.

The gene calls are TRBV12-5 and TRBJ1-6; D perhaps matches TRBD1 (5 bases). With 4 bases removed from V and 9 bases from J, the gap between germline ends came to 22 bases. Germline assignment: CDR1 LGHNT and CDR2 FRNRAP. This CDR3 contains 17 residues. The CDR3: CASGSGSGFGIGSPLHF. The CDR3, as DNA: TGTGCTAGTGGTTCAGGGTCCGGGTTCGGCATCGGTTCACCCCTCCACTTT.

The chain is built from TRBV4-1 and TRBJ2-2, with unresolved D. V was pared by 6 bases and J by 0 bases, with 14 bases between. CDR3 size: 16 residues. Germline CDR1 and CDR2: MGHRA and YSYEKL. DNA for the CDR3: TGCGCCAGCAGACCCTCTCGAGGCTCGAACACCGGGGAGCTGTTTTTT. It translates to CASRPSRGSNTGELFF.

This clonotype was observed at least ten times. The chain couples TRBV20-1 to TRBJ1-1; 9 nucleotides align to TRBD1. The CDR3 has 15 residues. J was trimmed by 5 bases and V by 0 bases; bases with no gene match: 7. The V gene's germline CDR1 is DFQATT and CDR2 SNEGSKA (reference sequence). CDR3 residues: CSARDLETGGTEAFF. CDR3 bases: TGCAGTGCTAGAGATTTAGAGACAGGGGGGACTGAAGCTTTCTTT.

This clonotype has only a few counts. The J gene is TRBJ1-2, the V gene TRBV20-1, with TRBD1 matching 11 bases. This CDR3 comprises 15 residues. Looked up from germline, CDR1 is DFQATT and CDR2 is SNEGSKA (reference sequence). Trimming took 3 bases from V and 4 from J; bases not matched to a gene: 7. CDR3 in DNA: TGCAGTGCTAGCCCCGGACAGGGGGCGAGCTATGGCTACACCTTC. As protein: CSASPGQGASYGYTF.

Ten or more counts support this clonotype. This chain connects TRBV6-1 to TRBJ2-2; 9 bases are a match to TRBD2. Looked up from germline, CDR1 is MNHNS and CDR2 is SASEGT. The CDR3 loop spans 14 amino acids. V shed 11 bases and J 4 bases; nucleotides not matched to a gene: 8. CDR3 DNA sequence: TGTGCCGCCGGGGAACTAGCGGGCACCGGGGAGCTGTTTTTT. Translation: CAAGELAGTGELFF.

In this sample, this clonotype turned up many times. The chain has TRBV27 and TRBJ1-6; 7 positions match TRBD1. The CDR3 covers 13 residues. CDR1 is MNHEY, CDR2 SMNVEV, per germline (reference sequence). Trimming removed 2 bases from V and 10 bases from J; junction bases left unmatched: 2. The CDR3 sequence is CASSLRGLSPLHF. As DNA, the CDR3 is TGTGCCAGCAGTTTAAGGGGGCTCTCACCCCTCCACTTT.

This clonotype came up many times. V is TRBV20-1 and J is TRBJ1-2; possibly TRBD1 for D (5 bases). The CDR3 length is 12 residues. Per the germline V gene, CDR1 is DFQATT and CDR2 is SNEGSKA (reference sequence). V lost 5 bases and J 7 bases, leaving 14 bases between the germline ends. The CDR3 loop is CSAHRRIFGYTF. The DNA for the CDR3 is TGCAGTGCTCACAGGAGGATCTTTGGCTACACCTTC.

This clonotype has a count of ten or more. The V gene is TRBV15, the J gene TRBJ1-1, with D unresolved. Germline assignment: CDR1 LNHNV and CDR2 YYDKDF (reference sequence). V lost 6 bases to trimming and J lost 5 bases, with 10 bases between them. This CDR3 spans 12 amino acids. CDR3 loop: CATRKGGTEAFF. CDR3 DNA sequence: TGTGCCACCAGGAAGGGTGGGACTGAAGCTTTCTTT.

This clonotype was seen ten or more times. A read error may produce the germline difference seen at one junction end. The chain combines TRBV20-1 with TRBJ2-4; D ambiguous. Germline-derived CDR1 and CDR2 are DFQATT and SNEGSKA (reference sequence). The CDR3 runs to 14 residues. The CDR3 sequence is CSASITGRGNIKYF. The CDR3, as DNA: TGCAGTGCTAGTATTACGGGCCGTGGAAACATTAAGTACTTC.

At least ten counts were recorded for this clonotype. A read error may produce the germline difference seen at one junction end. The genes are TRBV6-7 and TRBJ2-7; possibly TRBD2 for D (5 bases). TRBV6-7 has ORF status, its function being uncertain. The length of the CDR3 is 15 residues. Here the CDR3 DNA reads TGTGCCAGCAGTTACCCGGGATGCAACTCCCACGAGCAGTACTTC. Residues: CASSYPGCNSHEQYF.

This clonotype was counted ten times or more. In nucleotides, the CDR3 is TGTGCCAGCAGTTACCGGACAAACTCTGGAAACACCATATATTTT. This sequence encodes CASSYRTNSGNTIYF. The chain recombines TRBV12-3 or TRBV12-4 with TRBJ1-3; a weak D match, TRBD1 (5 bases). V dropped 4 bases and J dropped 0 bases, with 10 bases sitting between them. CDR3 length equals 15 residues.

This clonotype was seen repeatedly, ten times or more. J is TRBJ2-5 and V is TRBV24-1; a possible D gene is TRBD2 (6 bases). Trimming shortened V by 7 bases and J by 5 bases, and 16 bases separated the two germline ends. Germline V CDR1 and CDR2: KGHDR, SFDVKD. The CDR3 loop spans 14 amino acids. CDR3 DNA sequence: TGTGCCACCAGGGGACCGGGAGTCGGGGAGACCCAGTACTTC. It translates to CATRGPGVGETQYF.